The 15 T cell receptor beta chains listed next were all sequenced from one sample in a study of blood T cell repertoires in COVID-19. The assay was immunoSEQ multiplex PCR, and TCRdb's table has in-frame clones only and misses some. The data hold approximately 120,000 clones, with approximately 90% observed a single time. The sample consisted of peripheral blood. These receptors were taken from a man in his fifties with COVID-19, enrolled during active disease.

For the CDR3, the DNA is TGCAGCGTAGGGGGGGGCGAAGGTGGCTACACCTTC. This encodes CSVGGGEGGYTF. The chain is built from TRBV29-1 and TRBJ1-2; D perhaps matches TRBD1 (6 bases). Germline CDR1 SQVTM, CDR2 ANQGSEA. The V and J ends lost 6 bases and 7 bases respectively, with 15 bases between them. This CDR3 region has 12 residues.

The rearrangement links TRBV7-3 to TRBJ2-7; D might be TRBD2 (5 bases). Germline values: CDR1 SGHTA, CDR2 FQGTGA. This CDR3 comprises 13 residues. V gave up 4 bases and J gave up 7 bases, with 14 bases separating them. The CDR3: CASSSSGVGEQYF. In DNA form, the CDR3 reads TGTGCCAGCAGCTCGTCCGGGGTCGGGGAGCAGTACTTC.

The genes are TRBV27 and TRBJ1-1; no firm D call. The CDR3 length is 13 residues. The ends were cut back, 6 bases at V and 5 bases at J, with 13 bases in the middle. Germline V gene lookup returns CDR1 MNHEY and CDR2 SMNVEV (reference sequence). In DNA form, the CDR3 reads TGTGCCAGCAGCCCCTACCCGGTGACTGAAGCTTTCTTT. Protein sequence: CASSPYPVTEAFF.

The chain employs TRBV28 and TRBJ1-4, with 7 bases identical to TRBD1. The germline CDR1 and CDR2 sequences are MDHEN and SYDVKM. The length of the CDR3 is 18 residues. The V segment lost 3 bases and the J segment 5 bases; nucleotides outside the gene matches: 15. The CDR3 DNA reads TGTGCCAGCAGTTTCCCACTTACCCCGGGGACAGAAAATGAAAAACTGTTTTTT. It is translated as CASSFPLTPGTENEKLFF.

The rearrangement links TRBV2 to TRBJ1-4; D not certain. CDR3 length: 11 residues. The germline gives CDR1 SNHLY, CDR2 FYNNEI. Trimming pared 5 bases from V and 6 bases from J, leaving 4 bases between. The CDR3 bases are TGTGCCAGCAGTCTTTATGAAAAACTGTTTTTT. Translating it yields CASSLYEKLFF.

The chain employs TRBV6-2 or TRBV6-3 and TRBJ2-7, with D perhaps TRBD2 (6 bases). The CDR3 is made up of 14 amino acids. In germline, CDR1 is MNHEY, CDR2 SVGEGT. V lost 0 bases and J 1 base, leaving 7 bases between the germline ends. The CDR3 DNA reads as TGTGCCAGCAGTTACTCCGGGACTTCCTACGAGCAGTACTTC. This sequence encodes CASSYSGTSYEQYF.

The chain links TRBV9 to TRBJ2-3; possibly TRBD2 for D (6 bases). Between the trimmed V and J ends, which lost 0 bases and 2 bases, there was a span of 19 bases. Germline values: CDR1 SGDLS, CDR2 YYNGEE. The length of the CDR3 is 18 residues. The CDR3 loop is CASSVGRGNGLDTDTQYF. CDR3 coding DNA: TGTGCCAGCAGCGTAGGTCGCGGGAATGGCCTTGACACAGATACGCAGTATTTT. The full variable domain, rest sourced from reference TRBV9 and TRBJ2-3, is DSGVTQTPKHLITATGQRVTLRCSPRSGDLSVYWYQQSLDQGLQFLIQYYNGEERAKGNILERFSAQQFPDLHSELNLSSLELGDSALYFCASSVGRGNGLDTDTQYFGPGTRLTVL.

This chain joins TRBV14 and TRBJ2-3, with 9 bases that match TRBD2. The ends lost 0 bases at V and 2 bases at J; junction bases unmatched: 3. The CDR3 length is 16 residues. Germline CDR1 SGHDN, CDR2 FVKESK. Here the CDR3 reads CASSQDLAGTTDTQYF. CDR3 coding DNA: TGTGCCAGCAGCCAAGACCTAGCGGGAACCACAGATACGCAGTATTTT. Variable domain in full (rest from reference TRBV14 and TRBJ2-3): EAGVTQFPSHSVIEKGQTVTLRCDPISGHDNLYWYRRVMGKEIKFLLHFVKESKQDESGMPNNRFLAERTGGTYSTLKVQPAELEDSGVYFCASSQDLAGTTDTQYFGPGTRLTVL.

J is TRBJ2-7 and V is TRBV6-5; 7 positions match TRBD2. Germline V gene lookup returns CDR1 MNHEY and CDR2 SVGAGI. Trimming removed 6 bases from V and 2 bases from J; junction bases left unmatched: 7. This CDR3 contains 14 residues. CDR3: CASRARGGPYEQYF. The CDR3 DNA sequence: TGTGCCAGCAGAGCGCGCGGGGGACCCTACGAGCAGTACTTC.

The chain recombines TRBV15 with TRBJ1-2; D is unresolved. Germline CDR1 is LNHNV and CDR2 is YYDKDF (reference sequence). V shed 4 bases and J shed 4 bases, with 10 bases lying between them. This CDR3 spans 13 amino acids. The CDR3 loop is CATSTTDSYGYTF. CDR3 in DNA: TGTGCCACCAGCACCACAGATAGCTATGGCTACACCTTC.

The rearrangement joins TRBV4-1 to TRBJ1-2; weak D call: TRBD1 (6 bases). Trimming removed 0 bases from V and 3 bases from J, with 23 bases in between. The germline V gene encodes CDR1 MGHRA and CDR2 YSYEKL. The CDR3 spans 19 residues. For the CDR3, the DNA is TGCGCCAGCAGCCAAGACCCGAAGGGATTGACAGGACCACACTATGGCTACACCTTC. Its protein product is CASSQDPKGLTGPHYGYTF.

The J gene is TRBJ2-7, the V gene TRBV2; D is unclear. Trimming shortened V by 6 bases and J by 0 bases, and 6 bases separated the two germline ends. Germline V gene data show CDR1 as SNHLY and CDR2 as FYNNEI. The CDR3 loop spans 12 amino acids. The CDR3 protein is CASRENSYEQYV. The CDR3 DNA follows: TGTGCCAGCAGGGAGAACTCCTACGAGCAGTACGTC.

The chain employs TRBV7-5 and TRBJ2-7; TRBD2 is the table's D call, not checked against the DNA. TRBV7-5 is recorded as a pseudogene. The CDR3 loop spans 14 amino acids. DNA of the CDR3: TGTGTCAGAAGCCCCCCACGGGTGTCCTACGAGCAGTACGTC. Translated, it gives CVRSPPRVSYEQYV.

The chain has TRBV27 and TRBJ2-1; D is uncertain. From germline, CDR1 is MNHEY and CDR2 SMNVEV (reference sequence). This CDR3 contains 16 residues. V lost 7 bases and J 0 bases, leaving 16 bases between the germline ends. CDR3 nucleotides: TGTGCCAGCACCAAAACCAGGTTGAGCTCCTACAATGAGCAGTTCTTC. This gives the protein CASTKTRLSSYNEQFF.

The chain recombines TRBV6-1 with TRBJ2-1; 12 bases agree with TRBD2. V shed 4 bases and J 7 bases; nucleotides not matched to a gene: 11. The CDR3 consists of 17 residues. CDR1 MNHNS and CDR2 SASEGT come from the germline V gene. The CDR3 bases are TGTGCCAGCAGTGGACTCACGACTAGCGGGAGATGGAATGAGCAGTTCTTC. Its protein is CASSGLTTSGRWNEQFF.